This passage covers 20 T cell receptor beta chains from one sample sequenced in a study of identifying expanded T cells in peripheral blood. The table came from immunoSEQ multiplex PCR; TCRdb's copy has only in-frame clones and leaves some out. The sample contains about 52,000 clones, roughly 82% of which appear only once. The sequenced sample was blood. These receptors were collected from a person aged 18-70 years in good health.

The rearrangement joins TRBV27 to TRBJ1-2, with 8 positions matching TRBD1. The CDR3 consists of 13 residues. J was trimmed by 8 bases and V by 2 bases; bases with no gene match: 4. CDR1 and CDR2 from the germline V gene are MNHEY and SMNVEV (reference sequence). CDR3 loop: CASSLQPGGGYTF. In nucleotides, the CDR3 is TGTGCCAGCAGTTTACAGCCAGGGGGCGGCTACACCTTC.

The genes are TRBV5-1 and TRBJ2-6, with D uncertain. Trimming removed 5 bases from V and 0 bases from J, with 9 bases in between. The length of the CDR3 is 15 residues. In germline, CDR1 is SGHRS, CDR2 YFSETQ. CDR3 in DNA: TGCGCCAGCAGGCACTCTAGCTCTGGGGCCAACGTCCTGACTTTC. Protein sequence: CASRHSSSGANVLTF.

The rearrangement joins TRBV7-6 to TRBJ2-3; 8 nucleotides line up with TRBD1. The CDR3 loop spans 16 amino acids. Germline trimming cut 1 base from V and 1 base from J; bases unmatched to any gene: 4. Germline V gene sequence: CDR1 SGHVS, CDR2 FNYEAQ. CDR3 loop: CASSLVPGQGTDTQYF. CDR3 sequence (DNA): TGTGCCAGCAGCTTAGTTCCGGGACAGGGCACAGATACGCAGTATTTT.

In this sample, this clone turned up once. The chain is built from TRBV7-9 and TRBJ1-4; the match to TRBD1 covers 8 bases. CDR1 SEHNR and CDR2 FQNEAQ come from the germline V gene (reference sequence). With 6 bases clipped from V and 1 base from J, the junction kept 4 bases outside the gene matches. The CDR3 contains 15 residues. CDR3 protein: CASRPGQETNEKLFF. The DNA for the CDR3 is TGTGCCAGCAGGCCGGGACAGGAAACTAATGAAAAACTGTTTTTT.

In its sample, this clone was seen a few times. The chain carries TRBV7-2 and TRBJ1-1, with D possibly matching TRBD1 (5 bases). V dropped 4 bases and J dropped 0 bases, with 18 bases sitting between them. The CDR3 has 17 amino acids. Per germline, CDR1 SGHTA and CDR2 FQGNSA. The DNA for the CDR3 is TGTGCCAGCAGCTCTAGGGGCCCAGGCAGCTTGAACACTGAAGCTTTCTTT. Translated: CASSSRGPGSLNTEAFF.

CDR3: CASSENPGGTSYEQYV. In nucleotides, the CDR3 is TGTGCCAGCAGTGAAAATCCGGGGGGAACTTCCTACGAGCAGTACGTC. The chain joins TRBV2 to TRBJ2-7, with 7 positions matching TRBD2. After removal of 2 bases from V and 1 base from J, the junction contained 8 bases not matched to a gene. CDR1 and CDR2 from the germline V gene are SNHLY and FYNNEI. This CDR3 has 16 amino acids.

This clone was found a few times. The chain links TRBV19 to TRBJ2-1; no clear D. V was pared by 5 bases and J by 2 bases, with 16 bases between. Germline values: CDR1 LNHDA, CDR2 SQIVND (reference sequence). The CDR3 is 16 amino acids. CDR3 nucleotide sequence: TGTGCCAGTAGTGCCCGAGTAGGGTCAACCTACAATGAGCAGTTCTTC. This sequence encodes CASSARVGSTYNEQFF.

The chain recombines TRBV28 with TRBJ1-1; weak D call: TRBD1 (6 bases). This CDR3 has 13 amino acids. Trimming left V 7 bases short and J 5 bases short, with 14 bases between. Germline V gene data show CDR1 as MDHEN and CDR2 as SYDVKM. CDR3 amino acids: CASKKGGGTEAFF. The CDR3 DNA reads TGTGCCAGCAAAAAAGGGGGGGGAACTGAAGCTTTCTTT.

This chain connects TRBV2 to TRBJ1-5; 7 bases are a match to TRBD1. This CDR3 has 16 amino acids. CDR1 is SNHLY and CDR2 is FYNNEI in the germline V gene. The trim removed 6 bases at V and 5 bases at J, leaving 13 bases unmatched. This CDR3 is CASRYDRAEGDQPQHF. The CDR3 DNA is TGTGCCAGCAGATATGACAGGGCCGAAGGGGATCAGCCCCAGCATTTT.

This clone was seen only a few times. The chain recombines TRBV5-4 with TRBJ2-1; tentative D call: TRBD1 (6 bases). Germline V gene data show CDR1 as SGHNT and CDR2 as YYREEE (reference sequence). CDR3 length equals 14 residues. Trimming left V 3 bases short and J 4 bases short, with 11 bases between. CDR3 in amino acids: CASSSRQEYNEQFF. The CDR3 bases are TGTGCCAGCAGCTCGAGACAGGAGTACAATGAGCAGTTCTTC.

CDR3 nucleotide sequence: TGTGCCAGCACCTCCTCCAGACAGGGGAGCTATGGCTACACCTTC. Its protein product is CASTSSRQGSYGYTF. The rearrangement links TRBV6-6 to TRBJ1-2; 8 bases map to TRBD1. The CDR3 loop spans 15 amino acids. Germline CDR1 MNHNY, CDR2 SVGAGI (reference sequence). V lost 7 bases, J lost 4 bases, and 11 bases stayed unmatched.

This clone is a singleton in its sample. The chain joins TRBV7-3 to TRBJ2-3; D perhaps matches TRBD2 (5 bases). The CDR3 runs 19 residues. V was trimmed by 5 bases and J by 7 bases, leaving 31 bases between them. In germline, CDR1 is SGHTA, CDR2 FQGTGA. The CDR3, as DNA: TGTGCCAGCAGCCCCGATTTCTCCGGTACTGAGCGGCGGAGGAATACGCAGTATTTT. Its translation: CASSPDFSGTERRRNTQYF.

The chain carries TRBV19 and TRBJ1-1; TRBD1 matches 7 bases. Germline trimming cut 5 bases from V and 0 bases from J; bases unmatched to any gene: 12. The germline V gene has CDR1 LNHDA and CDR2 SQIVND (reference sequence). The CDR3 runs to 17 residues. For the CDR3, the DNA is TGTGCCAGTAGTGCCCGACGGACCGGGACAGTGAACACTGAAGCTTTCTTT. This gives the protein CASSARRTGTVNTEAFF.

The V gene is TRBV5-1, the J gene TRBJ2-1; D remains ambiguous. CDR1 is SGHRS, CDR2 YFSETQ, per germline. V lost 2 bases, J lost 12 bases, and 12 bases lay in between. The CDR3 is 12 residues long. The CDR3 coding sequence is TGCGCCAGCAGCTTAGATCCCCTGGGGCAGTTCTTC. Protein sequence: CASSLDPLGQFF.

The V call is TRBV18, the J call TRBJ2-1; a weak D match, TRBD2 (5 bases). The CDR3 spans 14 residues. Trimming removed 3 bases from V and 7 bases from J, with 13 bases in between. CDR1 and CDR2 (germline): KGHSH, LQKENI. The CDR3 sequence is CASSPSFSGNEQFF. In DNA, the CDR3 is TGTGCCAGCTCACCTTCGTTCTCGGGGAATGAGCAGTTCTTC. Based on the CDR3 plus reference TRBV18 and TRBJ2-1, the full variable domain is NAGVMQNPRHLVRRRGQEARLRCSPMKGHSHVYWYRQLPEEGLKFMVYLQKENIIDESGMPKERFSAEFPKEGPSILRIQQVVRGDSAAYFCASSPSFSGNEQFFGPGTRLTVL.

The CDR3 loop is CASSVDPGSYEQYF. In DNA, the CDR3 is TGTGCCAGCAGCGTAGACCCGGGGTCCTACGAGCAGTACTTC. The chain employs TRBV9 and TRBJ2-7; tentative D call: TRBD2 (5 bases). The germline V gene encodes CDR1 SGDLS and CDR2 YYNGEE. This CDR3 has 14 amino acids. Trimming took off 0 bases at V and 1 base at J, with 8 bases between the two ends.

The chain couples TRBV5-8 to TRBJ1-1; 7 positions match TRBD1. There are 17 residues in the CDR3. J lost 1 base, V lost 0 bases, and 9 bases had no gene match. Germline CDR1 reads SGHTS; CDR2 reads YDEGEE. The CDR3 protein is CASSLDSGGTPNTEAFF. Written as DNA, the CDR3 is TGTGCCAGCAGCTTGGATTCAGGGGGTACCCCGAACACTGAAGCTTTCTTT.

The chain employs TRBV5-5 and TRBJ2-7; either TRBD1 or TRBD2 may fit D (6 bases each). The CDR3 contains 14 residues. V was clipped by 5 bases and J by 3 bases, with 15 bases between them. The germline gives CDR1 SGHKS, CDR2 YYEKEE (reference sequence). The CDR3 is CASSTGGYDYEQYF. The CDR3 nucleotides are TGTGCCAGCAGTACCGGGGGCTACGACTACGAGCAGTACTTC. The variable domain in full, with the rest retrieved from reference TRBV5-5 and TRBJ2-7, is DAGVTQSPTHLIKTRGQQVTLRCSPISGHKSVSWYQQVLGQGPQFIFQYYEKEERGRGNFPDRFSARQFPNYSSELNVNALLLGDSALYLCASSTGGYDYEQYFGPGTRLTVT.

The V and J genes are TRBV29-1 and TRBJ2-7; 8 bases are a match to TRBD1. The J segment lost 1 base and the V segment lost 6 bases, leaving 5 bases of the junction unmatched. CDR1 is SQVTM and CDR2 is ANQGSEA in the germline V gene. The CDR3 loop spans 13 amino acids. Here the CDR3 reads CSVPGTGSYEQYF. DNA of the CDR3: TGCAGCGTGCCCGGGACAGGATCCTACGAGCAGTACTTC.

This chain connects TRBV19 to TRBJ1-2; possibly TRBD1 for D (5 bases). Germline V CDR1 and CDR2: LNHDA, SQIVND (reference sequence). The CDR3 covers 14 residues. V was clipped by 1 base and J by 4 bases, with 10 bases between them. CDR3 DNA: TGTGCCAGTAGTATAGTTCGGGACTCCTATGGCTACACCTTC. Translated, it gives CASSIVRDSYGYTF.